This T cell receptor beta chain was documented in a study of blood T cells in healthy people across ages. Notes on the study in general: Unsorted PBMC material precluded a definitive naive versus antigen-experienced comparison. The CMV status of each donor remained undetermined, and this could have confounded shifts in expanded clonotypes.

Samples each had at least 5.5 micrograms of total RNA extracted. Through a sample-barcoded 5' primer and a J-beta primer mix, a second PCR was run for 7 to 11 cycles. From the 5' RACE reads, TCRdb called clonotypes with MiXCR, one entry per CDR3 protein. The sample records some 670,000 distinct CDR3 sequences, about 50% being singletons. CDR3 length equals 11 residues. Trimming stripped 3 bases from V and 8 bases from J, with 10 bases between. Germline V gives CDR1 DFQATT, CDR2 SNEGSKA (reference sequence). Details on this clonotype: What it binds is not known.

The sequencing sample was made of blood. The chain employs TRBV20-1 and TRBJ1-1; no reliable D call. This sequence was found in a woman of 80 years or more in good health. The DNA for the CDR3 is TGCAGTGCTAGTCAGATTCAAGAAGCTTTCTTT. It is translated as CSASQIQEAFF.